This TCR beta chain was sequenced during a study of tumor and adjacent non-tumor tissue in lung cancer. Study-wide context: Stage I to III disease affected ten to eleven men and several women aged about 31 to 76.

The library came from three nested PCR rounds adapted from ARM-PCR protocols. Via MiXCR, TCRdb re-called the multiplex PCR reads, giving one row per CDR3 protein. The sample includes about 43,000 distinct CDR3 sequences, around three fifths of them seen just once. The template was RNA from unsorted bulk tissue. This non-tumor lung sample came from over 3 cm beyond the tumor edge. Chemotherapy-naive patients with new lung cancer underwent thoracic surgery in China, August–late 2014. This clonotype was seen a handful of times. Source material: distant non-tumor lung tissue. This TCR was recovered from a man aged 50-60 years with non-small cell lung cancer.

In DNA form, the CDR3 reads TGTGCCTGGAGCTCTCCCCTCAATCAGCCCCAGCATTTT. Translated: CAWSSPLNQPQHF. The chain has TRBV30 and TRBJ1-5; unclear D gene. The V end was cut by 3 bases, the J end by 3 bases, with 9 bases between. CDR3 length: 13 residues. The germline V gene has CDR1 GTSNPN and CDR2 SVGIG (reference sequence).